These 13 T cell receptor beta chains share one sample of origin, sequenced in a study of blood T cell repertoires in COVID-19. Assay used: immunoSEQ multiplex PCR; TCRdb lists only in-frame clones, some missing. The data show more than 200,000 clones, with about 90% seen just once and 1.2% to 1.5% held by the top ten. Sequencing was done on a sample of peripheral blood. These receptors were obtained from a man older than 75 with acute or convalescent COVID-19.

DNA of the CDR3: TGCGCCAGCAGCCCGAACCGGGGGGGCAATGAGCAGTTCTTC. Its protein is CASSPNRGGNEQFF. The chain employs TRBV4-3 and TRBJ2-1; 8 nucleotides match TRBD2. The CDR3 spans 14 residues. J gave up 6 bases and V 4 bases, and 5 bases lay outside the gene matches. Germline CDR1 and CDR2: LGHNA and YSLEER.

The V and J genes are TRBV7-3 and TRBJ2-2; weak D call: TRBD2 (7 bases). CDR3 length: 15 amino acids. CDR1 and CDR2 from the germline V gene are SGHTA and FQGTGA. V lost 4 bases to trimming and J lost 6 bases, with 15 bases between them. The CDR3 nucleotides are TGTGCCAGCAGCTCCCTGGGGGGGCAAGCCGGGGAGCTGTTTTTT. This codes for CASSSLGGQAGELFF. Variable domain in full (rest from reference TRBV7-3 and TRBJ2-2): GAGVSQTPSNKVTEKGKYVELRCDPISGHTALYWYRQSLGQGPEFLIYFQGTGAADDSGLPNDRFFAVRPEGSVSTLKIQRTERGDSAVYLCASSSLGGQAGELFFGEGSRLTVL.

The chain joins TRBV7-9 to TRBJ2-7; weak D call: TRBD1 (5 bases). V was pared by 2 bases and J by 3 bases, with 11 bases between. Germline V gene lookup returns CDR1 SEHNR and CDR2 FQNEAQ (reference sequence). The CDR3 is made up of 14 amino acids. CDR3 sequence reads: CASSLSQDYYEQYF. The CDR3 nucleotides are TGTGCCAGCAGCTTATCACAGGATTACTACGAGCAGTACTTC.

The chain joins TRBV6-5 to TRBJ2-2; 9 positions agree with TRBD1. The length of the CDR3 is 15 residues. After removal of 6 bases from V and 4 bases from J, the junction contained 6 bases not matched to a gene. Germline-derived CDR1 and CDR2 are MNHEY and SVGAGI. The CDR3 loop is CASRLQGAGTGELFF. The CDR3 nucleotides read TGTGCCAGCAGGCTACAGGGGGCGGGCACCGGGGAGCTGTTTTTT.

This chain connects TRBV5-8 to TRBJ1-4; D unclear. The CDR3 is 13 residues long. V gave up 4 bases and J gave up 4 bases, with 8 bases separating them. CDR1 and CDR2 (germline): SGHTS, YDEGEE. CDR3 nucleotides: TGTGCCAGCAGCCCAGGCAATAATGAAAAACTGTTTTTT. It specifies CASSPGNNEKLFF.

As DNA, the CDR3 is TGTGCCAGCAGCGGGGGCGGGGCGGGGGACAATGAGCAGTTCTTC. Translating it yields CASSGGGAGDNEQFF. This chain joins TRBV7-8 and TRBJ2-1, with D possibly being TRBD2 (7 bases). CDR1 and CDR2 (germline): SGHVS, FQNEAQ. V lost 5 bases and J 5 bases, leaving 16 bases between the germline ends. The CDR3 loop spans 15 amino acids.

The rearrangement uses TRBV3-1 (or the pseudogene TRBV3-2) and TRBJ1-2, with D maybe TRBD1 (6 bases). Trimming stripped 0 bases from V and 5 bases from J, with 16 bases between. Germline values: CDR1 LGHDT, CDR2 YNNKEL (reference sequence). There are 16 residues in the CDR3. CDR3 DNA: TGTGCCAGCAGCCAAGATTTCAGGACAGTTAAATATGGCTACACCTTC. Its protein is CASSQDFRTVKYGYTF.

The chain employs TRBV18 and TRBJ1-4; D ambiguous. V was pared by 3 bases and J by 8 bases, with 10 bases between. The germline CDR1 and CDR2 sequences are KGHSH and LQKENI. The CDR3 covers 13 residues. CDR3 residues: CASSPLVREKLFF. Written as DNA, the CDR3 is TGTGCCAGCTCACCCCTGGTGAGGGAAAAACTGTTTTTT.

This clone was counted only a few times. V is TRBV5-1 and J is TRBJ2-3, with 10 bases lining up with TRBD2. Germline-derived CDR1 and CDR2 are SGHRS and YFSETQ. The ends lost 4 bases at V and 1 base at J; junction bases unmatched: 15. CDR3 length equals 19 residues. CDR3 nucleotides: TGCGCCAGCAGCCTAATAAGCGGGGGGGGAGTCTCCCGCACAGATACGCAGTATTTT. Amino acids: CASSLISGGGVSRTDTQYF.

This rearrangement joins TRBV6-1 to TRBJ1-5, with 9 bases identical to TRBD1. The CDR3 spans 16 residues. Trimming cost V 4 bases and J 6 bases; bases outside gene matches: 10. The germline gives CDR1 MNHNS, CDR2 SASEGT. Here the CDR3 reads CASSVSIQGAGQPQHF. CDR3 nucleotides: TGTGCCAGCAGTGTATCGATACAGGGGGCTGGTCAGCCCCAGCATTTT.

For the CDR3, the DNA is TGCGCCAGCAGCCTGACAGTTCAGAGCTCCTACGAGCAGTACTTC. Translated: CASSLTVQSSYEQYF. The chain combines TRBV4-1 with TRBJ2-7, with a tentative D call TRBD1 (5 bases). In germline, CDR1 is MGHRA, CDR2 YSYEKL. There are 15 residues in the CDR3. V gave up 4 bases and J gave up 0 bases, with 13 bases separating them.

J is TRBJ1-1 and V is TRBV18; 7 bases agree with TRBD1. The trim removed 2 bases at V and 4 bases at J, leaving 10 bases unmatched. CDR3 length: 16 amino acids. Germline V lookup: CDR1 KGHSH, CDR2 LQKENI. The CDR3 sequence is CASSPRGQTRATEAFF. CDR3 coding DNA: TGTGCCAGCTCACCAAGGGGACAGACGAGGGCCACTGAAGCTTTCTTT.

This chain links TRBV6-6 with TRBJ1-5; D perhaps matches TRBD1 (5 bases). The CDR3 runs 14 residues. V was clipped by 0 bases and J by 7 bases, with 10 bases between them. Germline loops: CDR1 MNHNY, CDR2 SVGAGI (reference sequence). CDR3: CASSYSGVGQPQHF. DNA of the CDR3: TGTGCCAGCAGTTACTCAGGGGTGGGCCAGCCCCAGCATTTT.